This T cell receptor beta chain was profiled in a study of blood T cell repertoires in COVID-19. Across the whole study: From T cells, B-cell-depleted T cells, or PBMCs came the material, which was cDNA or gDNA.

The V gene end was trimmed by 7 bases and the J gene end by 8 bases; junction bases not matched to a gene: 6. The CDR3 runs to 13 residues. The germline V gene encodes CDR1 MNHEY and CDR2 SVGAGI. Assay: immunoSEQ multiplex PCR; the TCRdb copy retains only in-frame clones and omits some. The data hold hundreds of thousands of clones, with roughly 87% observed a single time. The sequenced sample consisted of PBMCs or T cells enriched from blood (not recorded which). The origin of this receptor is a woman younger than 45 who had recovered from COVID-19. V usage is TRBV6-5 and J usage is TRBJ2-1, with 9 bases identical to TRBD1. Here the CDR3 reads CASIRTGVDEQFF. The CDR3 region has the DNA TGTGCCAGCATTAGGACAGGGGTGGATGAGCAGTTCTTC.